These 9 T cell receptor beta chains share one sample of origin, sequenced in a study of tumor and adjacent non-tumor tissue in lung cancer. The template was RNA from unsorted bulk tissue. TCRbeta libraries were built with three rounds of nested PCR, modified from ARM-PCR. A single record per CDR3 protein comes from TCRdb applying MiXCR to the multiplex PCR reads. The sample has roughly 140,000 distinct CDR3 sequences, roughly 70% seen once; the top ten hold 18%. The sequenced sample consisted of lung tumor tissue. Every receptor here comes from a man aged 55 to 70 with small cell lung cancer.

Remarks on this clonotype: Relative to the germline gene, one junction end is altered; a read error may explain this. V gene TRBV24-1 combines with J gene TRBJ2-5, with D possibly called TRBD1 or TRBD2 (5 bases each). CDR3 length: 15 residues. Germline V CDR1 and CDR2: KGHDR, SFDVKD. Here the CDR3 DNA reads TGTGCCATCAGTGACTCTTCATCAGGGACAGAGACCCAGTACTTC. Amino acid sequence: CAISDSSSGTETQYF.

In regard to this clonotype: One end of the junction is discordant with germline, which a read error may explain. The gene calls are TRBV20-1 and TRBJ2-1; 11 nucleotides align to TRBD2. The CDR3 loop spans 14 amino acids. The V gene's germline CDR1 is DFQATT and CDR2 SNEGSKA (reference sequence). The DNA of the CDR3 is TGCAATGCTGTGCTTAGCGGGAGGGCCAATGAGCAGTTCTTC. It is translated as CNAVLSGRANEQFF.

This chain uses TRBV19 with TRBJ2-5, with TRBD2 identical over 10 bases. The trim removed 5 bases at V and 4 bases at J, leaving 13 bases unmatched. Germline CDR1 and CDR2: LNHDA and SQIVND (reference sequence). The CDR3 consists of 17 residues. The CDR3 DNA reads as TGTGCCAGTAGTCCCAGCGGGAGGGCTCGGTCGAGAGAGACCCAGTACTTC. Its translation is CASSPSGRARSRETQYF. Together with reference TRBV19 and TRBJ2-5, the CDR3 gives the full variable domain: DGGITQSPKYLFRKEGQNVTLSCEQNLNHDAMYWYRQDPGQGLRLIYYSQIVNDFQKGDIAEGYSVSREKKESFPLTVTSAQKNPTAFYLCASSPSGRARSRETQYFGPGTRLLVL.

About this clonotype itself: Relative to the germline gene, one junction end is altered; a read error may explain this. The chain has TRBV20-1 and TRBJ2-1; 7 bases match TRBD2. This CDR3 spans 17 amino acids. Germline CDR1 DFQATT, CDR2 SNEGSKA (reference sequence). CDR3 amino acids: CSARGSLAGHSHNEQFF. The CDR3 bases are TGCAGTGCTAGGGGATCTTTAGCGGGCCACTCCCACAATGAGCAGTTCTTC.

This clonotype occurred a few times. The rearrangement links TRBV20-1 to TRBJ2-7, with D possibly being TRBD1 (5 bases). With 6 bases removed from V and 0 bases from J, the gap between germline ends came to 12 bases. Germline CDR1 reads DFQATT; CDR2 reads SNEGSKA (reference sequence). The CDR3 consists of 13 residues. CDR3: CSAQGAASYEQYF. CDR3 DNA: TGCAGTGCCCAGGGTGCAGCCTCCTACGAGCAGTACTTC.

This clonotype has a count of ten or more. The chain is built from TRBV29-1 and TRBJ1-2; D may be TRBD1 (6 bases). V was trimmed by 7 bases and J by 3 bases, leaving 15 bases between them. Germline CDR1 is SQVTM and CDR2 is ANQGSEA. This CDR3 contains 13 residues. This CDR3 is CSGGSGADYGYTF. The CDR3 DNA is TGCAGCGGTGGATCAGGGGCGGACTATGGCTACACCTTC.

This clonotype has a count of ten or more. The chain is built from TRBV12-3 or TRBV12-4 and TRBJ2-2; 8 nucleotides match TRBD2. The CDR3 consists of 16 residues. J gave up 5 bases and V 5 bases, and 10 bases lay outside the gene matches. This CDR3 reads CASSVLSGSPTGELFF. The CDR3 DNA follows: TGTGCCAGCAGTGTACTGAGCGGGAGCCCGACCGGGGAGCTGTTTTTT.

The J gene is TRBJ2-2, the V gene TRBV5-4; no definite D call. CDR1 and CDR2 (germline): SGHNT, YYREEE (reference sequence). V was trimmed by 9 bases and J by 0 bases, leaving 12 bases between them. The CDR3 runs 14 residues. CDR3 sequence (DNA): TGTGCCACAATAAGAAGATCGAACACCGGGGAGCTGTTTTTT. Its translation is CATIRRSNTGELFF.

The V call is TRBV12-3 or TRBV12-4, the J call TRBJ1-4, with TRBD1 matching 7 bases. CDR3 length: 14 amino acids. The ends lost 7 bases at V and 8 bases at J; junction bases unmatched: 10. DNA for the CDR3: TGTGCCAGCACCAACAGGGGAGGGGGCGAAAAACTGTTTTTT. This translates into CASTNRGGGEKLFF.